This T cell receptor (beta chain) originates from a study of CD8 T cells in ankylosing spondylitis. This clonotype was counted ten times or more. Its specificity is unknown. The TCR beta libraries were generated through quantitative 5'-RACE incorporating molecular barcodes. Via MiXCR, TCRdb re-called the 5' RACE reads, giving one row per CDR3 protein. This sample has a few hundred thousand distinct CDR3 sequences, with 7% to 9% found just once. Trimming took 5 bases from V and 5 from J, leaving 13 bases between them. The CDR3 covers 14 residues. Germline CDR1 reads MNHEY; CDR2 reads SMNVEV (reference sequence). Points from the study as a whole: Before this, some motif variants had been reported in reactive arthritis synovial fluid and blood. It appeared that ankylosing spondylitis blood was characterized by a TCR beta motif of several highly homologous variants. Disease-linked clones bore a CD8+ phenotype and were relatively rare in peripheral blood. Matched synovial fluid from ankylosing spondylitis patients was reported to be enriched for disease-linked clones.

The genes are TRBV27 and TRBJ1-5; tentatively, D is TRBD1 (5 bases). Material for sequencing was blood, either unsorted or a sorted T cell fraction (not recorded which). This clonotype originated in a male donor with ankylosing spondylitis. The CDR3, as DNA: TGTGCCAGCAGTCGCGGGAGGGACCATCAGCCCCAGCATTTT. It encodes CASSRGRDHQPQHF.